A single sample gave rise to the 16 T cell receptor beta chains below, sequenced in a study of CD8 T cells in Susac syndrome. Reverse transcription used roughly 0.45 to 1 ug RNA and random hexamers. MiXCR, applied by TCRdb to the immunoSEQ multiplex PCR reads, yields one record per CDR3 protein. The sample includes about 76,000 distinct CDR3 sequences, 90% to 95% of them seen just once. The sample taken for sequencing was CD8+ T cells from PBMCs. The receptors here all came from a human donor with multiple sclerosis.

The rearrangement joins TRBV9 to TRBJ2-1; TRBD2 is a possible D gene (5 bases). CDR1 is SGDLS, CDR2 YYNGEE, per germline. V shed 3 bases and J shed 5 bases, with 9 bases lying between them. The CDR3 length is 13 residues. CDR3 DNA: TGTGCCAGCAGCGGCCGGGATAACAATGAGCAGTTCTTC. Translated, it gives CASSGRDNNEQFF.

V and J are TRBV4-1 and TRBJ1-1; D is perhaps TRBD1 (6 bases). Germline CDR1 is MGHRA and CDR2 is YSYEKL. V was clipped by 3 bases and J by 2 bases, with 22 bases between them. The CDR3 is 18 residues long. CDR3 sequence: CASSHVQGWPASNTEAFF. The CDR3 bases are TGCGCCAGCAGCCATGTTCAGGGGTGGCCCGCCTCAAACACTGAAGCTTTCTTT.

This chain connects TRBV4-1 to TRBJ1-6, with D uncertain. The germline V gene encodes CDR1 MGHRA and CDR2 YSYEKL. The CDR3 contains 13 residues. V was shortened by 3 bases and J by 10 bases, with 10 bases between the two germline ends. In DNA form, the CDR3 reads TGCGCCAGCAGCCAGAACACAGCCTCACCCCTCCACTTT. It is translated as CASSQNTASPLHF.

The chain recombines TRBV7-9 with TRBJ1-3; D not certain. The V gene's germline CDR1 is SEHNR and CDR2 FQNEAQ (reference sequence). Trimming took 2 bases from V and 0 from J, leaving 8 bases between them. The CDR3 runs 15 residues. The CDR3 coding sequence is TGTGCCAGCAGCTTATGGAATTACTCTGGAAACACCATATATTTT. The encoded protein is CASSLWNYSGNTIYF.

V usage is TRBV27 and J usage is TRBJ2-7, with 7 bases lining up with TRBD2. CDR3 length: 14 amino acids. The ends lost 0 bases at V and 3 bases at J; junction bases unmatched: 2. Looked up from germline, CDR1 is MNHEY and CDR2 is SMNVEV (reference sequence). The CDR3 DNA is TGTGCCAGCAGTTTATCGGGACTAATCTACGAGCAGTACTTC. Residues: CASSLSGLIYEQYF.

The rearrangement links TRBV5-4 to TRBJ2-2, with D perhaps given as TRBD1 or TRBD2 (5 bases each). With 4 bases removed from V and 4 bases from J, the gap between germline ends came to 23 bases. Germline CDR1 and CDR2: SGHNT and YYREEE (reference sequence). This CDR3 has 18 amino acids. As DNA, the CDR3 is TGTGCCAGCAGCCAATCACCTCCCTGGTGGGACCGCACCGGGGAGCTGTTTTTT. Protein sequence: CASSQSPPWWDRTGELFF. The complete variable domain, with remaining parts taken from reference TRBV5-4 and TRBJ2-2, reads ETGVTQSPTHLIKTRGQQVTLRCSSQSGHNTVSWYQQALGQGPQFIFQYYREEENGRGNFPPRFSGLQFPNYSSELNVNALELDDSALYLCASSQSPPWWDRTGELFFGEGSRLTVL.

The gene calls are TRBV4-1 and TRBJ2-4, with 7 bases identical to TRBD2. V gave up 7 bases and J gave up 5 bases; unmatched junction bases: 11. CDR1 is MGHRA, CDR2 YSYEKL, per germline. The CDR3 consists of 15 residues. In DNA form, the CDR3 reads TGCGCCAGCACCCCGGGTGGTAGCGGGCAAAACATTCAGTACTTC. Translating gives CASTPGGSGQNIQYF.

This chain links TRBV27 with TRBJ2-5, with 8 positions matching TRBD2. V trimming: 6 bases; J trimming: 4 bases; junction bases outside the gene matches: 10. There are 15 residues in the CDR3. Germline CDR1 reads MNHEY; CDR2 reads SMNVEV (reference sequence). Here the CDR3 DNA reads TGTGCCAGCAGACCAAGCGGGAGCAGTGGAGAGACCCAGTACTTC. Protein sequence: CASRPSGSSGETQYF.

V and J are TRBV7-2 and TRBJ2-5; 8 bases align to TRBD1. The J segment lost 3 bases and the V segment lost 3 bases, leaving 6 bases of the junction unmatched. This CDR3 spans 15 amino acids. The V gene's germline CDR1 is SGHTA and CDR2 FQGNSA. In DNA, the CDR3 is TGTGCCAGCAGCTTGGGGGCGACAGGGGAAGAGACCCAGTACTTC. Protein: CASSLGATGEETQYF.

The chain recombines TRBV12-3 or TRBV12-4 with TRBJ1-2; possible D gene TRBD1, 6 bases. Trimming left V 8 bases short and J 8 bases short, with 15 bases between. The CDR3 is 12 amino acids. The CDR3 protein is CASLSGGRGYTF. The DNA for the CDR3 is TGTGCCAGCCTTTCGGGGGGCAGAGGCTACACCTTC.

The chain carries TRBV14 and TRBJ1-1; TRBD1 is a possible D gene (5 bases). The CDR3 sequence is 17 residues long. Trimming took 3 bases from V and 0 from J, leaving 17 bases between them. The V gene's germline CDR1 is SGHDN and CDR2 FVKESK. The CDR3 reads CASSHPTQRGLNTEAFF. The CDR3 nucleotides read TGTGCCAGCAGCCACCCCACCCAGAGGGGCTTGAACACTGAAGCTTTCTTT.

The sample holds a few counts of this clonotype. The chain is built from TRBV6-2 or TRBV6-3 and TRBJ2-5, with 9 bases aligning to TRBD2. This CDR3 is 16 amino acids long. Trimming removed 6 bases from V and 2 bases from J; junction bases left unmatched: 10. The V gene's germline CDR1 is MNHEY and CDR2 SVGEGT. The CDR3: CASRGLAGGLQETQYF. The CDR3 bases are TGTGCCAGCAGAGGTCTTGCGGGAGGGCTACAAGAGACCCAGTACTTC.

The chain has TRBV27 and TRBJ2-7; D is unclear. V lost 2 bases to trimming and J lost 0 bases, with 11 bases between them. The CDR3 contains 15 residues. The germline V gene has CDR1 MNHEY and CDR2 SMNVEV (reference sequence). CDR3 in amino acids: CASSLSLGSSYEQYF. As DNA, the CDR3 is TGTGCCAGCAGTTTAAGTCTGGGAAGCTCCTACGAGCAGTACTTC.

The gene calls are TRBV30 and TRBJ2-7; TRBD2 agrees at 8 bases. The CDR3 covers 14 residues. Germline CDR1 is GTSNPN and CDR2 is SVGIG (reference sequence). V was clipped by 0 bases and J by 3 bases; unmatched bases: 4. For the CDR3, the DNA is TGTGCCTGGAGTGTGCGGGAGGCCTTCTACGAGCAGTACTTC. Translating gives CAWSVREAFYEQYF.

J is TRBJ2-1 and V is TRBV19; D gene ambiguous. Trimming left V 2 bases short and J 4 bases short, with 6 bases between. CDR1 LNHDA and CDR2 SQIVND come from the germline V gene (reference sequence). This CDR3 has 13 amino acids. For the CDR3, the DNA is TGTGCCAGTAGTATAATTAGTTACAATGAGCAGTTCTTC. It codes for CASSIISYNEQFF.

The table lists this clonotype with a count of one. V is TRBV10-2 and J is TRBJ1-1; no reliable D call. The CDR3 length is 15 residues. Trimming took off 7 bases at V and 1 base at J, with 16 bases between the two ends. Germline lookup yields CDR1 WSHSY and CDR2 SAAADI. The CDR3 sequence: CASIPFSGENTEAFF. Written as DNA, the CDR3 is TGCGCCAGCATTCCTTTTAGCGGGGAGAACACTGAAGCTTTCTTT.